The 27 T cell receptor beta chains below all came from one sample that was sequenced in a study of T cell changes during pregnancy in multiple sclerosis. The table came from immunoSEQ multiplex PCR; TCRdb's copy has only in-frame clones and leaves some out. The repertoire holds roughly 39,000 clones, with around 90% as singletons. Specimen: CD4+ T cells from peripheral blood mononuclear cells, collected after pregnancy. These receptors originate from a female donor in good health, enrolled as a control in a pregnancy study.

This chain uses TRBV6-6 with TRBJ2-3; 7 nucleotides agree with TRBD2. CDR1 and CDR2 from the germline V gene are MNHNY and SVGAGI (reference sequence). This CDR3 spans 14 amino acids. The ends lost 5 bases at V and 6 bases at J; junction bases unmatched: 8. This CDR3 is CASSRGLVSDTQYF. DNA for the CDR3: TGTGCCAGCAGTCGCGGACTAGTTTCTGATACGCAGTATTTT.

V gene TRBV5-1 combines with J gene TRBJ1-3; D remains unclear. The CDR3 consists of 14 residues. Trimming stripped 0 bases from V and 7 bases from J, with 11 bases between. CDR1 is SGHRS and CDR2 is YFSETQ in the germline V gene. CDR3 sequence: CASSLGQVGNTIYF. CDR3 sequence (DNA): TGCGCCAGCAGCTTGGGGCAGGTCGGCAACACCATATATTTT.

CDR3 sequence reads: CASSLFQVNTEAFF. The CDR3 DNA is TGTGCCAGCAGCTTGTTCCAGGTGAACACTGAAGCTTTCTTT. J is TRBJ1-1 and V is TRBV7-9; D remains ambiguous. This CDR3 has 14 residues. V was pared by 3 bases and J by 0 bases, with 8 bases between. Germline V gives CDR1 SEHNR, CDR2 FQNEAQ (reference sequence). Full variable domain (rest looked up from reference TRBV7-9 and TRBJ1-1): DTGVSQNPRHKITKRGQNVTFRCDPISEHNRLYWYRQTLGQGPEFLTYFQNEAQLEKSRLLSDRFSAERPKGSFSTLEIQRTEQGDSAMYLCASSLFQVNTEAFFGQGTRLTVV.

The gene calls are TRBV27 and TRBJ1-2; D unresolved. Trimming removed 2 bases at V and 4 bases at J, with 8 bases between. Germline-derived CDR1 and CDR2 are MNHEY and SMNVEV (reference sequence). This CDR3 has 13 amino acids. In nucleotides, the CDR3 is TGTGCCAGCAGTTTAGGAGGCACCTATGGCTACACCTTC. Amino acids: CASSLGGTYGYTF.

V is TRBV5-1 and J is TRBJ1-5, with D possibly matching TRBD1 (6 bases). This CDR3 is 14 amino acids long. V lost 4 bases and J 3 bases, leaving 11 bases between the germline ends. From germline, CDR1 is SGHRS and CDR2 YFSETQ. As DNA, the CDR3 is TGCGCCAGCAGCCCGGGGGGGGCCAATCAGCCCCAGCATTTT. It yields the protein CASSPGGANQPQHF.

The count of this clone is one. V and J are TRBV27 and TRBJ1-2; 10 bases agree with TRBD1. CDR1 MNHEY and CDR2 SMNVEV come from the germline V gene (reference sequence). After removal of 1 base from V and 7 bases from J, the junction contained 12 bases not matched to a gene. This CDR3 has 17 residues. The CDR3 region is CASSLLLGDRGLGGYTF. CDR3 sequence (DNA): TGTGCCAGCAGTTTATTGCTCGGGGACAGGGGTTTGGGTGGCTACACCTTC.

This clone has more than one count but fewer than ten. This chain links TRBV11-1 with TRBJ2-7; 8 bases match TRBD1. Germline V CDR1 and CDR2: SGHAT, FQDESV (reference sequence). V trimming: 5 bases; J trimming: 4 bases; junction bases outside the gene matches: 7. The CDR3 sequence is 14 residues long. The CDR3 nucleotides are TGTGCCAGCAGCCCCGGGACAGGAGAATACGAGCAGTACTTC. Its translation: CASSPGTGEYEQYF.

The chain uses TRBV5-6 and TRBJ1-5, with TRBD1 identical over 9 bases. The CDR3 length is 13 residues. CDR1 is SGHDT and CDR2 is YYEEEE in the germline V gene. The V gene end was trimmed by 4 bases and the J gene end by 5 bases; junction bases not matched to a gene: 1. The CDR3 loop reads CASSRTGDQPQHF. The CDR3 nucleotides are TGTGCCAGCAGCCGGACAGGGGATCAGCCCCAGCATTTT.

This clone was observed a single time. This chain joins TRBV5-4 and TRBJ1-4; weak D call: TRBD1 (5 bases). Germline V gives CDR1 SGHNT, CDR2 YYREEE (reference sequence). The CDR3 covers 16 residues. V lost 0 bases, J lost 0 bases, and 9 bases lay in between. CDR3 amino acids: CASSLEGRATNEKLFF. As DNA, the CDR3 is TGTGCCAGCAGCTTGGAGGGCAGGGCAACTAATGAAAAACTGTTTTTT.

This chain joins TRBV19 and TRBJ2-1; 7 bases agree with TRBD2. J lost 2 bases, V lost 5 bases, and 9 bases had no gene match. The CDR3 sequence is 16 residues long. Germline lookup yields CDR1 LNHDA and CDR2 SQIVND (reference sequence). The CDR3, as DNA: TGTGCCAGTAGTGAGACTAGCCGATTCCCCTACAATGAGCAGTTCTTC. Protein: CASSETSRFPYNEQFF.

This chain joins TRBV29-1 and TRBJ1-5, with D perhaps TRBD1 (6 bases). The germline gives CDR1 SQVTM, CDR2 ANQGSEA. Trimming stripped 6 bases from V and 4 bases from J, with 13 bases between. There are 13 residues in the CDR3. The CDR3 DNA follows: TGCAGCGTCAGAGGGACATTAAATCAGCCCCAGCATTTT. Protein product: CSVRGTLNQPQHF.

The CDR3 bases are TGTGCCAGTAAAAGGGGCGGCACAGATACGCAGTATTTT. Translation gives CASKRGGTDTQYF. The V call is TRBV19, the J call TRBJ2-3; possibly TRBD1 for D (5 bases). This CDR3 comprises 13 residues. Between the trimmed V and J ends, which lost 7 bases and 1 base, there was a span of 9 bases. Germline V gene sequence: CDR1 LNHDA, CDR2 SQIVND (reference sequence).

The chain employs TRBV11-2 and TRBJ1-1; D is ambiguous. The ends were cut back, 1 base at V and 0 bases at J, with 12 bases in the middle. Germline CDR1 is SGHAT and CDR2 is FQNNGV. CDR3 length equals 16 residues. DNA for the CDR3: TGTGCCAGCAGCTTAGGTCGGTCCCCCATGAACACTGAAGCTTTCTTT. Translating gives CASSLGRSPMNTEAFF.

The chain employs TRBV14 and TRBJ2-5, with TRBD1 as a possible D gene (7 bases). Germline-derived CDR1 and CDR2 are SGHDN and FVKESK. The germline V and J ends were trimmed by 4 bases and 6 bases, with 21 bases remaining between them. The CDR3 consists of 16 residues. The chain's CDR3 is CASSPIPAGGKQTQYF. The CDR3 bases are TGTGCCAGCAGCCCCATCCCGGCAGGGGGGAAACAGACCCAGTACTTC. The full variable domain, its missing parts supplied by reference TRBV14 and TRBJ2-5, is EAGVTQFPSHSVIEKGQTVTLRCDPISGHDNLYWYRRVMGKEIKFLLHFVKESKQDESGMPNNRFLAERTGGTYSTLKVQPAELEDSGVYFCASSPIPAGGKQTQYFGPGTRLLVL.

Only one count was recorded for this clone. The gene calls are TRBV6-5 and TRBJ2-3; 7 nucleotides align to TRBD1. V lost 6 bases, J lost 0 bases, and 6 bases stayed unmatched. The CDR3 consists of 15 residues. Per the germline V gene, CDR1 is MNHEY and CDR2 is SVGAGI. CDR3: CASSQGTVSTDTQYF. CDR3 DNA sequence: TGTGCCAGCAGCCAAGGGACAGTTAGCACAGATACGCAGTATTTT.

This sequence joins TRBV25-1 and TRBJ1-1; D not resolved. Trimming pared 1 base from V and 0 bases from J, leaving 9 bases between. The germline V gene has CDR1 MGHDK and CDR2 SYGVNS. This CDR3 is 15 amino acids long. DNA of the CDR3: TGTGCCAGCAGTGAATTTGGCCCTGTGAACACTGAAGCTTTCTTT. Translated: CASSEFGPVNTEAFF.

The chain links TRBV6-1 to TRBJ1-5; TRBD1 might be the D (5 bases). Germline loops: CDR1 MNHNS, CDR2 SASEGT. V was trimmed by 4 bases and J by 4 bases, leaving 14 bases between them. The CDR3 totals 15 residues. The CDR3 is CASSGAGLGNQPQHF. CDR3 DNA sequence: TGTGCCAGCAGTGGGGCAGGGTTGGGGAATCAGCCCCAGCATTTT.

This clone was seen more than once but under ten times. The CDR3 region has the DNA TGTGCCAGCAGCTTAGGGAGGGGCGATGGCTACACCTTC. Residues: CASSLGRGDGYTF. The V gene is TRBV7-2, the J gene TRBJ1-2; tentative D call: TRBD1 (5 bases). The CDR3 length is 13 residues. Looked up from germline, CDR1 is SGHTA and CDR2 is FQGNSA. V gave up 1 base and J gave up 6 bases, with 9 bases separating them.

The chain combines TRBV10-3 with TRBJ2-7; 10 nucleotides match TRBD1. The junction had 11 bases not matched to a gene; V was cut back by 4 bases and J by 2 bases. Germline CDR1 and CDR2: ENHRY and SYGVKD. This CDR3 region has 17 residues. This chain's CDR3 is CAISGTPGQGNTYEQYF. The DNA of the CDR3 is TGTGCCATCAGTGGTACCCCGGGACAGGGGAACACCTACGAGCAGTACTTC.

The chain employs TRBV30 and TRBJ1-2; 9 bases map to TRBD1. Trimming at V came to 3 bases and at J to 2 bases, leaving 7 bases not matched to a gene. CDR1 and CDR2 from the germline V gene are GTSNPN and SVGIG (reference sequence). The CDR3 spans 15 residues. CDR3 nucleotide sequence: TGTGCCTGGAGCCCCGGGACAGGGAAAAACTATGGCTACACCTTC. Encoded protein: CAWSPGTGKNYGYTF.

The genes are TRBV6-1 and TRBJ2-6; D call uncertain. In germline, CDR1 is MNHNS, CDR2 SASEGT. Trimming removed 5 bases from V and 2 bases from J, with 7 bases in between. This CDR3 has 14 residues. In DNA form, the CDR3 reads TGTGCCAGCAGTAGAGGTACTGGGGCCAACGTCCTGACTTTC. Translation gives CASSRGTGANVLTF.

The chain's CDR3 is CATSRPLGTSATGELFF. DNA of the CDR3: TGTGCCACCAGCAGGCCACTAGGGACTAGCGCCACCGGGGAGCTGTTTTTT. This sequence joins TRBV15 and TRBJ2-2, with 10 nucleotides matching TRBD2. This CDR3 region has 17 residues. The germline gives CDR1 LNHNV, CDR2 YYDKDF (reference sequence). V lost 3 bases to trimming and J lost 4 bases; unmatched junction nucleotides: 8.

This clone has just a few counts. The genes are TRBV5-6 and TRBJ2-1; TRBD2 agrees at 7 bases. This CDR3 has 17 residues. Trimming took 0 bases from V and 1 from J; bases not matched to a gene: 7. The V gene's germline CDR1 is SGHDT and CDR2 YYEEEE. CDR3: CASSLGLSGESYNEQFF. CDR3 DNA sequence: TGTGCCAGCAGCTTGGGCCTCAGCGGGGAGTCCTACAATGAGCAGTTCTTC.

The chain combines TRBV5-1 with TRBJ1-1, with D tentatively TRBD1 (5 bases). The V gene's germline CDR1 is SGHRS and CDR2 YFSETQ. This CDR3 has 15 amino acids. With 4 bases removed from V and 0 bases from J, the gap between germline ends came to 13 bases. The CDR3 nucleotides are TGCGCCAGCAGCGTCAGGGTAGGGATGAACACTGAAGCTTTCTTT. The encoded protein is CASSVRVGMNTEAFF.

The V call is TRBV5-4, the J call TRBJ2-7; possibly TRBD2 for D (5 bases). V dropped 0 bases and J dropped 1 base, with 8 bases sitting between them. The CDR3 has 14 amino acids. Germline V lookup: CDR1 SGHNT, CDR2 YYREEE (reference sequence). The CDR3 DNA reads as TGTGCCAGCAGCTTGGCTCGGGGATCCTACGAGCAGTACTTC. Protein: CASSLARGSYEQYF.

The chain is built from TRBV5-4 and TRBJ2-7; D is uncertain. The CDR3 is 14 residues long. Germline V gives CDR1 SGHNT, CDR2 YYREEE (reference sequence). V lost 2 bases and J lost 3, with 12 bases in between. CDR3 in amino acids: CASSFGPDLYEQYF. In nucleotides, the CDR3 is TGTGCCAGCAGCTTCGGTCCTGATCTCTACGAGCAGTACTTC.

V usage is TRBV6-1 and J usage is TRBJ2-1; possible D gene TRBD1, 6 bases. Germline V gives CDR1 MNHNS, CDR2 SASEGT. The CDR3 runs 15 residues. V lost 7 bases and J 2 bases, leaving 15 bases between the germline ends. CDR3 DNA sequence: TGTGCCAGCACTCGGGCGACAGGAGCCTACAATGAGCAGTTCTTC. Amino acid sequence: CASTRATGAYNEQFF.